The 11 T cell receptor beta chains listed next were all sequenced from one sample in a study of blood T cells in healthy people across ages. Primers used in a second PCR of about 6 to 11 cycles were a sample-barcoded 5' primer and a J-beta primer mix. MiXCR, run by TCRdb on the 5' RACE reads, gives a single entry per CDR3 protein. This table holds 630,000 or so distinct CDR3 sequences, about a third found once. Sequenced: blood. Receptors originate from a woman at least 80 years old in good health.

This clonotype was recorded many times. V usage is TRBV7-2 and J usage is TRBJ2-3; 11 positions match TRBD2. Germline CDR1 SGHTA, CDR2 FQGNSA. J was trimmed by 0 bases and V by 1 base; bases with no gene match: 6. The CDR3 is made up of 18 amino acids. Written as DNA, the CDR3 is TGTGCCAGCAGCTTAGAGAGTAGCGGGGGGGTTAGCACAGATACGCAGTATTTT. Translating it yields CASSLESSGGVSTDTQYF.

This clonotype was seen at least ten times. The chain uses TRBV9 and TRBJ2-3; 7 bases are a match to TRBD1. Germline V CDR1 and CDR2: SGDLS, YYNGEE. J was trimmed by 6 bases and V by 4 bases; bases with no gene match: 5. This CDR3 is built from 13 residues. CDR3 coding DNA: TGTGCCAGCAGCTCTCAGGGGGTGGATACGCAGTATTTT. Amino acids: CASSSQGVDTQYF.

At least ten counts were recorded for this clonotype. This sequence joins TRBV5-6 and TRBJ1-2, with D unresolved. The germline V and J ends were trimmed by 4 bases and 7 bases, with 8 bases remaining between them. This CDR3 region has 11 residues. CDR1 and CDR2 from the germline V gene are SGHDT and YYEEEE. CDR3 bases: TGTGCCAGCAGCCCTTTCTCTGGCTACACCTTC. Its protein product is CASSPFSGYTF.

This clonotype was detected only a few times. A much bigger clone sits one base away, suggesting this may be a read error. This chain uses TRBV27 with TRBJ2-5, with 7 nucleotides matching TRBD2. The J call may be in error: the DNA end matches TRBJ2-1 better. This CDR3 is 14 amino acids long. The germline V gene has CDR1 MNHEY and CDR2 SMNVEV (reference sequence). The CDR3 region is CASSSLAAGETQFF. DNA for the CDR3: TGTGCCAGCAGCTCCCTCGCGGCGGGAGAGACCCAGTTCTTC.

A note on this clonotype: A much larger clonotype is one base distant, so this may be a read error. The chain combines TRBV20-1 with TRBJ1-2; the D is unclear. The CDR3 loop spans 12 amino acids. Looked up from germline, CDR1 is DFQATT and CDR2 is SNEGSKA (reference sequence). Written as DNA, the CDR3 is TGCAGGGCTCGGACGGCTAACTATGGCTACACCTTC. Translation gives CRARTANYGYTF.

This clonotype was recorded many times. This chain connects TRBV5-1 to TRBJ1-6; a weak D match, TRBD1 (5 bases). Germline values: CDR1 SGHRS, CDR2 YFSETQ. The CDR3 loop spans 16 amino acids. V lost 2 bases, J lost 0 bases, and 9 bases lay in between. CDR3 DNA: TGCGCCAGCAGCTTCCGGGACGACTCCTATAATTCACCCCTCCACTTT. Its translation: CASSFRDDSYNSPLHF.

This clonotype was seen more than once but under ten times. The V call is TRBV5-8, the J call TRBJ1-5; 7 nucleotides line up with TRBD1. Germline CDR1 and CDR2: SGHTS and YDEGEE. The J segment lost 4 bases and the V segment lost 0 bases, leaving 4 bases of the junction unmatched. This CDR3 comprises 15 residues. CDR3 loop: CASSLGQGKNQPQHF. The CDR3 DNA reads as TGTGCCAGCAGCTTGGGACAGGGCAAGAATCAGCCCCAGCATTTT.

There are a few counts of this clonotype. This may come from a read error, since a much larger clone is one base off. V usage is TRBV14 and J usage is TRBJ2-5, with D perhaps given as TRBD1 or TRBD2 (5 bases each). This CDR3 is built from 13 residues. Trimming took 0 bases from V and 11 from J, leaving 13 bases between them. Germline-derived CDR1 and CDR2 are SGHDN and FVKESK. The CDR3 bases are TGTGCCAGCAGCCAAGAATGGGCCAGGGAGCAGTACTTC. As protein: CASSQEWAREQYF.

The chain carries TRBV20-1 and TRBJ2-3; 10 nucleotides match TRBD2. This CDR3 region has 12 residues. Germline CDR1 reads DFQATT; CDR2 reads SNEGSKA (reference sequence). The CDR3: CNGLAGTDTQYF. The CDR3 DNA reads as TGCAACGGACTAGCGGGCACAGATACGCAGTATTTT.

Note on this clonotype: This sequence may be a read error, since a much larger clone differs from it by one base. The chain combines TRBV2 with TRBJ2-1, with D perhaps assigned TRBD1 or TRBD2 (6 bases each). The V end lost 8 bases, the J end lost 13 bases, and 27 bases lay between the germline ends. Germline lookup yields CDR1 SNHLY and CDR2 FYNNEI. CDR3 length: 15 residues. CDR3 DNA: TGTGCCAGCCGGAGGGGGGTGACCGATCGAGAGACCCAGTTCTTC. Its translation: CASRRGVTDRETQFF.

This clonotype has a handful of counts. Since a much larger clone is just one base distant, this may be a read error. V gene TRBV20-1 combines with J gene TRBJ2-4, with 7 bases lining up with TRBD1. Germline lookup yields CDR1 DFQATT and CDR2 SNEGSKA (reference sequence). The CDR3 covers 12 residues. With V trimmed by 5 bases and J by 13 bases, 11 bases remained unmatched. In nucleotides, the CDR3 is TGCAGTGCTGCCCACAGGGGCGATGAGCAGTACTTC. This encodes CSAAHRGDEQYF.